This TCR beta chain was found in a study of post-analysis software for immune sequencing data. Overall study context: Courses of disease covered relapsing-remitting, secondary progressive and progressive-relapsing multiple sclerosis. Study-wide findings and caveats: Controls showed lower frequencies than patients for five or six TRBV segments, and TRBV5-6, TRBV5-1 and TRBV20-1 were among these. Those samples that were prepared in the same batch co-clustered strongly by F measure. Diversity measured as normalized Chao1 was significantly lower in multiple sclerosis patients than in controls.

The germline V gene has CDR1 SGHRS and CDR2 YFSETQ. Trimming took 4 bases from V and 11 from J, leaving 18 bases between them. This CDR3 is built from 13 residues. Unique molecular identifiers were present in the TCR beta cDNA libraries. Input populations of about 0.85 to 11 million T cells gave rise to approximately 480,000 cDNA molecules. TCRdb analysed the PCR reads with MiXCR anew, one entry per CDR3 protein. The repertoire holds roughly 800,000 distinct CDR3 sequences, with approximately 57% as singletons. Comment on this clonotype: What it binds is not known.

This clonotype originated in a girl aged 5-17 years with multiple sclerosis. The sample was blood. The J gene is TRBJ1-2, the V gene TRBV5-1; TRBD1 might be the D (5 bases). In DNA, the CDR3 is TGCGCCAGCAGCGTCCTCGGGGTCGGGGGTTACACCTTC. It yields the protein CASSVLGVGGYTF.